This T cell receptor beta chain appears in the sequencing data of a study of shared T cell receptors in the human thymus. The germline gives CDR1 MGHRA, CDR2 YSYEKL. Trimming took off 0 bases at V and 5 bases at J, with 16 bases between the two ends. There are 16 residues in the CDR3. Assay used: immunoSEQ multiplex PCR; TCRdb lists only in-frame clones, some missing. The data contain hundreds of thousands of clones, about 84% of them singletons. These data were likewise used in another study, on human thymus T cells. That source reports: Resections were taken during corrective heart surgery, and the thymus tissue came from these.

The chain couples TRBV4-1 to TRBJ2-5; TRBD2 might be the D (5 bases). Sequenced: thymocytes. The sequence came from a boy under two years old with a congenital heart defect. CDR3 coding DNA: TGCGCCAGCAGCCAAGATGGTCCTAGCCTTGGGGAGACCCAGTACTTC. This codes for CASSQDGPSLGETQYF.